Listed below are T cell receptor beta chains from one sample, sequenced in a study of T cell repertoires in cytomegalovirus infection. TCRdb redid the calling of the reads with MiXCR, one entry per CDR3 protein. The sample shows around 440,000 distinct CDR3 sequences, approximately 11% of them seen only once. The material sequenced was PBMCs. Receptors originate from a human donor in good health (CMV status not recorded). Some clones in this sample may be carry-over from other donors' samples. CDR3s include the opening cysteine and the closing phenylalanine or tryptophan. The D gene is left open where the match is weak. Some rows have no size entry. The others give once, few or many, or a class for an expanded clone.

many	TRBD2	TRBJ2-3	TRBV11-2	TGTGCCAGCAGCTCCCTCCAGCGGGGGCTGGCAGATACGCAGTATTTT	CASSSLQRGLADTQYF
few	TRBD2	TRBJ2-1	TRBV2	TGTGCCAGCAGCGACCTACTAGCGGGAGGGACGGGGACGCCCTCTAGGAATGAGCAGTTCTTC	CASSDLLAGGTGTPSRNEQFF
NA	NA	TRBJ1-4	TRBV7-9	TGTGCCAGCGAGGATGCAACTAATGAAAAACTGTTTTTT	CASEDATNEKLFF
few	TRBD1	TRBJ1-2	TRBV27	TGTGCCAGCTCCCAAAGGGGACAGTATGGCTACACCTTC	CASSQRGQYGYTF
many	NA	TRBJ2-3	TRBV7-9	TGTGCCAGCAGCTTATCGTGGTACCTAAAGGGAGATACGCAGTATTTT	CASSLSWYLKGDTQYF
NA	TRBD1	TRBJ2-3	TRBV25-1	TGTGCCAGCAGGGAATCAGAGGGGGCGAGGGCAGATACGCAGTATTTT	CASRESEGARADTQYF
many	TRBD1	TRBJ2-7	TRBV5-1	TGCGCCAGCAGCCGATACCGGGACAGATCCTACGAGCAGTACTTC	CASSRYRDRSYEQYF
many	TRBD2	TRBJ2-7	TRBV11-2	TGTGCCAGCAGCTCCGGACTAGCGGGAGCGGTACAGTACTTC	CASSSGLAGAVQYF
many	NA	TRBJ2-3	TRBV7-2	TGTGCCAGCAGAGAAGCGGGTTCTGGGGATACGCAGTATTTT	CASREAGSGDTQYF
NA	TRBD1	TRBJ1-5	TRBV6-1	TGTGCCAGCATTTTACAGGGGGCTAGGAGCAATCAGCCCCAGCATTTT	CASILQGARSNQPQHF
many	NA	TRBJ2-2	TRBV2	TGTGCCAGCAAAGAGACCGGGGAGCTGTTTTTT	CASKETGELFF
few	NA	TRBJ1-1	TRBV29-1	TGCAGCGTTGAAGATCGGGCCGGGCAGAACACTGAAGCTTTCTTT	CSVEDRAGQNTEAFF
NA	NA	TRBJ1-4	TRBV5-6	TGTGCCAGCAGCTTGGGGAGGGGAAACGAAAAACTGTTTTTT	CASSLGRGNEKLFF
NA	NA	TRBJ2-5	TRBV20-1	TGCAGTGCTAGAGGAGGTAGTCGGGAGACCCAGTACTTC	CSARGGSRETQYF
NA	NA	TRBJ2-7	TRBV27	TGTGCCAGCAGTGGGGGGATTGGGTACGAGCAGTACTTC	CASSGGIGYEQYF
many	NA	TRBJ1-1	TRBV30	TGTGCCTGGAATGCGAACACTGAAGCTTTCTTT	CAWNANTEAFF
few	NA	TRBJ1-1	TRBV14	TGTGCCAGCAGCCCCCCTACGGAACGCGGGACTGAAGCTTTCTTT	CASSPPTERGTEAFF
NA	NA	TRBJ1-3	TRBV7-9	TGTGCCAGCAGCGAGGAGGGGGGGCTGAGCACCATATATTTT	CASSEEGGLSTIYF
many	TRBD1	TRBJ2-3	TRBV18	TGTGCCAGCTCACAACCGGGACAGATTACAGATACGCAGTATTTT	CASSQPGQITDTQYF
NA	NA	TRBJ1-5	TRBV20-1	TGCAGTGCTCCAGGAGGGCAGGGGAGCTATAGCAATCAGCCCCAGCATTTT	CSAPGGQGSYSNQPQHF
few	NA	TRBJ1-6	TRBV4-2	TGTGCCAGCAGCCAAGGGAGGACCGGCTCACCCCTCCACTTT	CASSQGRTGSPLHF
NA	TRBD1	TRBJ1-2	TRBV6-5	TGTGCCAGCAGTCGCGGGACAGGGGATGATGGCTACACCTTC	CASSRGTGDDGYTF